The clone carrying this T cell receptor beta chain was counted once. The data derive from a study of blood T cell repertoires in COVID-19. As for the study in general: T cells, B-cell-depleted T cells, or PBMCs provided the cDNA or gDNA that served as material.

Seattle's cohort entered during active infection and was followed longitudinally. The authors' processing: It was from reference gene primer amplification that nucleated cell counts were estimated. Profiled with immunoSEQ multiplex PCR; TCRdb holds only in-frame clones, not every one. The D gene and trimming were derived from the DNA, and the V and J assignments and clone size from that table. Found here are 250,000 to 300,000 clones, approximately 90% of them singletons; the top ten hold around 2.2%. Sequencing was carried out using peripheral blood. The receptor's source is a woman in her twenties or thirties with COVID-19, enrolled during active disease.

This CDR3 is CSVEPQDSAEETQYF. The CDR3 nucleotides are TGCAGCGTTGAACCCCAGGACAGTGCCGAAGAGACCCAGTACTTC. V is TRBV29-1 and J is TRBJ2-5; tentative D call: TRBD1 (6 bases). V lost 2 bases and J 3 bases, leaving 16 bases between the germline ends. The CDR3 sequence is 15 residues long. Germline CDR1 reads SQVTM; CDR2 reads ANQGSEA.